A selection of T cell receptor beta chains follows, all from one sample in a study of coeliac disease. The data were produced by immunoSEQ multiplex PCR, yet TCRdb's version contains in-frame clones alone and is incomplete. This sample has about 6,700 clones, with around 68% found just once. The sequenced sample was lamina propria lymphocytes from the gut. Receptors were obtained from a woman between 18 and 29 years old with active celiac disease. The CDR3 runs from the conserved cysteine through the conserved F or W. A D gene is named only where the DNA matches it firmly. Size tells how often a clone was seen (once, few, many) or the class of an expanded clone, and some rows leave it out.

d_gene,abundance,v_gene,j_gene,CDR3nt,CDR3aa
TRBD1,.,TRBV6-1,TRBJ1-6,TGTGCCAGCAGTGAAGACAGGGGTTTGACACCCCTCCACTTT,CASSEDRGLTPLHF
TRBD2,once,TRBV30,TRBJ2-4,TGTGCCTGGAGTGTGGGACTAGCGGGAGACATTCAGTACTTC,CAWSVGLAGDIQYF
.,.,TRBV18,TRBJ1-1,TGTGCCAGCTCACCGCGACGGGTGAACACTGAAGCTTTCTTT,CASSPRRVNTEAFF
.,.,TRBV19,TRBJ2-2,TGTGCCAGTACCCCCAGAGGGCAGGCGGGCGCCGGGGAGCTGTTTTTT,CASTPRGQAGAGELFF
TRBD2,.,TRBV28,TRBJ2-7,TGTGCCAGCAGTTTACAGACCGGGACTAGCCACGAGCAGTACTTC,CASSLQTGTSHEQYF
TRBD1,.,TRBV7-6,TRBJ2-3,TGTGCCAGCAGCCAAGACAGGGGAAGAGGCACAGATACGCAGTATTTT,CASSQDRGRGTDTQYF
.,.,TRBV5-4,TRBJ1-2,TGTGCCAGCAGCTTGAGAACAGGCAGAAAATATGGCTACACCTTC,CASSLRTGRKYGYTF
TRBD1,once,TRBV5-1,TRBJ2-6,TGCGCCAGCAGCCCAGGGACAGCCTCTGGGGCCAACGTCCTGACTTTC,CASSPGTASGANVLTF
TRBD2,few,TRBV6-4,TRBJ2-1,TGTGCCAGCAGTGTGGCGGGAGGGTCATACAATGAGCAGTTCTTC,CASSVAGGSYNEQFF
.,.,TRBV5-1,TRBJ2-2,TGCGCCAGCAGCGCAACTCCCGCCGGGATCGGGGAGCTGTTTTTT,CASSATPAGIGELFF
TRBD1,few,TRBV6-6,TRBJ1-5,TGTGCCAGCAGTCCAACAGGGGGCAATCAGCCCCAGCATTTT,CASSPTGGNQPQHF
.,few,TRBV6-1,TRBJ1-2,TGTGCCAGCAGTGAAAATCTCCTTAACTATGGCTACACCTTC,CASSENLLNYGYTF
.,.,TRBV6-5,TRBJ1-1,TGTGCCAGCAGCCGATCCCGGCAGGGCGAAGCTTTCTTT,CASSRSRQGEAFF
.,once,TRBV11-1,TRBJ2-5,TGTGCCAGCAGCCTAGGGAGCCAAGAGACCCAGTACTTC,CASSLGSQETQYF
TRBD2,.,TRBV9,TRBJ2-7,TGTGCCAGCAGCCCCCGGGATAGCGGGAGGACCCACGAGCAGTACTTC,CASSPRDSGRTHEQYF
.,.,TRBV6-6,TRBJ2-7,TGTGCCAGCAGTCGACGGAGCACCTACGAGCAGTACTTC,CASSRRSTYEQYF
.,.,TRBV30,TRBJ2-7,TGTGCCTGGAGTCCCTATCAGGACTCTCAGTACTTC,CAWSPYQDSQYF